Listed below are T cell receptor beta chains from one sample, sequenced in a study of CD8 T cells in ankylosing spondylitis. TCRdb reprocessed the 5' RACE reads with MiXCR, giving one entry per CDR3 protein. This table has a few hundred thousand distinct CDR3 sequences, around 7.9% appearing once. The material sequenced was blood, either unsorted or a sorted T cell fraction (not recorded which). The receptors were gathered from a male donor with ankylosing spondylitis. Each CDR3 is given with its conserved first and last residue. Clone size is shown for a subset of rows, as once, few, many or a class of expanded clone.

CDR3: CASSPRTGIDTDTQYF; length: 16; size: many; J: TRBJ2-3; V: TRBV7-9
CDR3: CASSSPTGGNQPQHF; length: 15; size: few; J: TRBJ1-5; V: TRBV28
CDR3: CSARASWTYEQYF; length: 13; size: once; J: TRBJ2-7; V: TRBV20-1
CDR3: CATSPELAVYNEQFF; length: 15; size: many; J: TRBJ2-1; V: TRBV15
CDR3: CASNSGQSNEKLFF; length: 14; size: many; J: TRBJ1-4; V: TRBV28
CDR3: CSARDLLLTSGPTDTQYF; length: 18; size: many; J: TRBJ2-3; V: TRBV20-1
CDR3: CASSLPGGRGEAFF; length: 14; size: few; J: TRBJ1-1; V: TRBV7-9
CDR3: CASSRRGSNEQFF; length: 13; size: many; J: TRBJ2-1; V: TRBV7-9
CDR3: CASIKANEQFF; length: 11; size: many; J: TRBJ2-1; V: TRBV6-1
CDR3: CAISEGALHANTGELFF; length: 17; size: many; J: TRBJ2-2; V: TRBV10-3
CDR3: CASSLRSGTGSSEQYF; length: 16; size: few; J: TRBJ2-7; V: TRBV7-9
CDR3: CASSPISSKETQYF; length: 14; size: many; J: TRBJ2-5; V: TRBV27
CDR3: CASSYWTSGANTGELFF; length: 17; size: few; J: TRBJ2-2; V: TRBV6-2/TRBV6-3
CDR3: CASSDTALREQYF; length: 13; size: many; J: TRBJ2-7; V: TRBV10-1
CDR3: CASSQVYRSSYNEQFF; length: 16; size: -; J: TRBJ2-1; V: TRBV14
CDR3: CASSHVDRGHDNEQFF; length: 16; size: many; J: TRBJ2-1; V: TRBV14
CDR3: CASILTSAGSSYEQYF; length: 16; size: many; J: TRBJ2-7; V: TRBV7-2